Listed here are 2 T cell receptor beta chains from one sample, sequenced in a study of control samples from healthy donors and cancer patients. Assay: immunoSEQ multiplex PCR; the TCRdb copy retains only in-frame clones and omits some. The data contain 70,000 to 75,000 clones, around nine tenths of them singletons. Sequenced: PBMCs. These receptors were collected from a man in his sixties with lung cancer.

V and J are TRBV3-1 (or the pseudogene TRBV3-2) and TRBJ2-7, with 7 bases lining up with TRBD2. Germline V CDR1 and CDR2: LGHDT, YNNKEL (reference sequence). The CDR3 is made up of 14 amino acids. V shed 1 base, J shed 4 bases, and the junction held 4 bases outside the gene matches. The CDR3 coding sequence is TGTGCCAGCAGCCAAGGGGGGGGGTCGTACGAGCAGTACGTC. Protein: CASSQGGGSYEQYV.

The CDR3 nucleotides read TGTGCCAGCAGTGATCGCCGGACAGGGTTTCTACATAGCAATCAGCCCCAGCATTTT. This sequence encodes CASSDRRTGFLHSNQPQHF. V gene TRBV6-4 combines with J gene TRBJ1-5; 8 nucleotides match TRBD1. The J segment lost 0 bases and the V segment lost 3 bases, leaving 13 bases of the junction unmatched. Germline V lookup: CDR1 MRHNA, CDR2 SNTAGT. The CDR3 totals 19 residues.